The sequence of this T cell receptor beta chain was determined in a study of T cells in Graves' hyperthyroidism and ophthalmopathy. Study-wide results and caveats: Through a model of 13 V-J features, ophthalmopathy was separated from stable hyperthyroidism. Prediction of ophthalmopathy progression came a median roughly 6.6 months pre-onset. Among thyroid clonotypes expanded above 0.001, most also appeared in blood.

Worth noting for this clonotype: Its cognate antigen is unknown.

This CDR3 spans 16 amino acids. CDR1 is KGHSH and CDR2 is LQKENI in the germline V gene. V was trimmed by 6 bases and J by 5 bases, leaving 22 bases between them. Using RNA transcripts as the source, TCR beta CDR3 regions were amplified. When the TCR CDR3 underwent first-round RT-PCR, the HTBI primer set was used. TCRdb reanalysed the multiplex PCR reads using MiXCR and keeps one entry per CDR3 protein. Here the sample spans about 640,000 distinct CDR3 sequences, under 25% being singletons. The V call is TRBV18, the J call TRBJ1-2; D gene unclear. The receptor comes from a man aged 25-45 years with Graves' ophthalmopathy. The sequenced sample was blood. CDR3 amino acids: CASSRLEASSFYGYTF. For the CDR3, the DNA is TGTGCCAGCTCCCGACTTGAGGCCTCGTCCTTTTATGGCTACACCTTC.